Listed here are 26 T cell receptor beta chains from one sample, sequenced in a study of shared clonotypes between healthy human individuals. CD8 cells regarded as naive lacked CD45RO, were positively chosen for CCR7, and omitted terminally differentiated effector memory CD45RA+ cells. Clones were read by immunoSEQ multiplex PCR, and TCRdb kept only the in-frame ones, dropping some. The sample gives around 2,100,000 clones, about 95% of which show up once; under 1.5% is in the top ten. The specimen was naive CD8+ T cells sorted from blood. These receptors came from a man between 18 and 35 years old in good health.

The rearrangement uses TRBV13 and TRBJ2-7; TRBD2 matches 8 bases. The CDR3 spans 14 residues. V shed 2 bases, J shed 3 bases, and the junction held 3 bases outside the gene matches. Per germline, CDR1 PRHDT and CDR2 FYEKMQ (reference sequence). The CDR3 sequence: CASSLPGGHYEQYF. CDR3 DNA: TGTGCCAGCAGCTTACCGGGAGGGCACTACGAGCAGTACTTC.

The chain uses TRBV29-1 and TRBJ2-7; D might be TRBD2 (5 bases). Germline V gene lookup returns CDR1 SQVTM and CDR2 ANQGSEA. V lost 5 bases to trimming and J lost 3 bases, with 14 bases between them. This CDR3 region has 13 residues. The CDR3 reads CSVPGLYNYEQYF. CDR3 DNA sequence: TGCAGCGTTCCGGGATTGTATAACTACGAGCAGTACTTC.

The chain is built from TRBV9 and TRBJ1-3; D may be TRBD1 (5 bases). Germline CDR1 is SGDLS and CDR2 is YYNGEE. The CDR3 is 16 amino acids. V gave up 2 bases and J gave up 0 bases, with 12 bases separating them. In DNA form, the CDR3 reads TGTGCCAGCAGCGTCGACAGCCTCTCCTCTGGAAACACCATATATTTT. Its translation: CASSVDSLSSGNTIYF.

Turning to this clone: The identical CDR3 is also encoded by other nucleotide sequences in the sample. V usage is TRBV6-5 and J usage is TRBJ1-2; 7 bases line up with TRBD1. After removal of 6 bases from V and 3 bases from J, the junction contained 4 bases not matched to a gene. The CDR3 consists of 13 residues. The germline CDR1 and CDR2 sequences are MNHEY and SVGAGI. CDR3 sequence reads: CASSPDRDYGYTF. The CDR3 region has the DNA TGTGCCAGCAGCCCCGACAGGGACTATGGCTACACCTTC.

The chain is built from TRBV30 and TRBJ2-7, with 11 bases aligning to TRBD1. V lost 5 bases and J lost 6; bases outside the gene matches: 6. CDR1 and CDR2 from the germline V gene are GTSNPN and SVGIG (reference sequence). CDR3 length: 13 amino acids. CDR3 protein: CAWGLGTGGEQYF. CDR3 coding DNA: TGTGCCTGGGGACTCGGGACAGGGGGCGAGCAGTACTTC.

CDR3 amino acids: CASSPYPGEGETGSPLHF. The DNA of the CDR3 is TGTGCCAGCAGCCCCTACCCTGGGGAGGGGGAAACCGGTTCACCCCTCCACTTT. V gene TRBV7-8 combines with J gene TRBJ1-6; weak D call: TRBD1 (6 bases). V was cut by 5 bases and J by 9 bases, with 26 bases left in between. CDR1 is SGHVS and CDR2 is FQNEAQ in the germline V gene. This CDR3 has 18 residues.

The rearrangement uses TRBV4-3 and TRBJ1-2, with unresolved D. V was clipped by 0 bases and J by 4 bases, with 9 bases between them. Germline V gene sequence: CDR1 LGHNA, CDR2 YSLEER. CDR3 length: 14 residues. The CDR3 loop is CASSQDTGSYGYTF. CDR3 nucleotides: TGCGCCAGCAGCCAAGATACGGGGAGCTATGGCTACACCTTC.

The chain links TRBV7-8 to TRBJ2-5, with D possibly being TRBD2 (6 bases). Germline loops: CDR1 SGHVS, CDR2 FQNEAQ. This CDR3 contains 15 residues. Deletions cut 3 bases from V and 4 bases from J, with 15 bases between. CDR3: CASSLVSGPPETQYF. DNA of the CDR3: TGTGCCAGCAGCTTGGTTAGCGGCCCCCCAGAGACCCAGTACTTC.

V is TRBV4-3 and J is TRBJ1-1; no clear D gene. The CDR3 runs 15 residues. From germline, CDR1 is LGHNA and CDR2 YSLEER. V was cut by 0 bases and J by 7 bases, with 15 bases left in between. DNA for the CDR3: TGCGCCAGCAGCCAAGAATGGCCTGGGAGTAGTGAAGCTTTCTTT. Translated, it gives CASSQEWPGSSEAFF.

This chain connects TRBV4-1 to TRBJ1-3; D ambiguous. Per the germline V gene, CDR1 is MGHRA and CDR2 is YSYEKL. V was trimmed by 0 bases and J by 2 bases, leaving 11 bases between them. The CDR3 has 16 residues. CDR3 sequence (DNA): TGCGCCAGCAGCCAAGAGTCGGGTTTTGCTGGAAACACCATATATTTT. The encoded protein is CASSQESGFAGNTIYF.

This chain uses TRBV27 with TRBJ2-7, with D maybe TRBD2 (6 bases). Trimming stripped 5 bases from V and 3 bases from J, with 20 bases between. The CDR3 sequence is 16 residues long. Germline CDR1 is MNHEY and CDR2 is SMNVEV (reference sequence). As DNA, the CDR3 is TGTGCCAGCAGTCTTCTTGGCGTTGGCGGGGTCTACGAGCAGTACTTC. It encodes CASSLLGVGGVYEQYF.

With respect to this clone: One junction end disagrees with the germline gene, perhaps due to a read error. The chain carries TRBV7-7 and TRBJ2-7, with 14 nucleotides matching TRBD2. The CDR3 consists of 20 residues. The germline V gene has CDR1 SSHAT and CDR2 FNYEAQ (reference sequence). CDR3 in DNA: TGTGCTAGCACCAAAGAAGGGGTGGGGACTAGCGGGAGAAAGGTACACGAGCAGTACTTC. Translating gives CASTKEGVGTSGRKVHEQYF. Full variable domain (missing parts from reference TRBV7-7 and TRBJ2-7): GAGVSQSPRYKVTKRGQDVTLRCDPISSHATLYWYQQALGQGPEFLTYFNYEAQPDKSGLPSDRFSAERPEGSISTLTIQRTEQRDSAMYRCASTKEGVGTSGRKVHEQYFGPGTRLTVT.

The chain joins TRBV7-8 to TRBJ2-1; 7 positions agree with TRBD1. The CDR3 contains 15 residues. Germline V gene data show CDR1 as SGHVS and CDR2 as FQNEAQ. Germline trimming cut 5 bases from V and 6 bases from J; bases unmatched to any gene: 10. For the CDR3, the DNA is TGTGCCAGCAGCCTTGACCGACAGGGATTCAATGAGCAGTTCTTC. The encoded protein is CASSLDRQGFNEQFF.

V and J are TRBV4-1 and TRBJ2-7, with TRBD1 identical over 9 bases. The CDR3 runs to 16 residues. J was trimmed by 2 bases and V by 0 bases; bases with no gene match: 5. Germline values: CDR1 MGHRA, CDR2 YSYEKL. CDR3 bases: TGCGCCAGCAGCCAAGATTGGGACAGGGTTCCCTACGAGCAGTACTTC. It codes for CASSQDWDRVPYEQYF.

This chain connects TRBV28 to TRBJ2-3, with 10 positions matching TRBD2. The V and J ends lost 5 bases and 2 bases, in that order; junction bases with no gene match: 13. The germline gives CDR1 MDHEN, CDR2 SYDVKM. CDR3 length: 18 amino acids. CDR3 region: CASSLLPGLAEITDTQYF. CDR3 nucleotides: TGTGCCAGCAGTCTCCTCCCCGGACTAGCGGAGATCACAGATACGCAGTATTTT.

The chain couples TRBV7-9 to TRBJ1-4; possibly TRBD1 for D (5 bases). Trimming cost V 4 bases and J 5 bases, with 20 bases left between them. CDR1 and CDR2 (germline): SEHNR, FQNEAQ (reference sequence). CDR3 length: 17 amino acids. The CDR3: CASSSRALGTSNEKLFF. In nucleotides, the CDR3 is TGTGCCAGCAGCTCCCGGGCCCTGGGGACCAGCAATGAAAAACTGTTTTTT. The complete variable domain, with remaining parts taken from reference TRBV7-9 and TRBJ1-4, reads DTGVSQNPRHKITKRGQNVTFRCDPISEHNRLYWYRQTLGQGPEFLTYFQNEAQLEKSRLLSDRFSAERPKGSFSTLEIQRTEQGDSAMYLCASSSRALGTSNEKLFFGSGTQLSVL.

Worth noting for this clone: The same CDR3 is also encoded by other DNA sequences in this sample. The rearrangement uses TRBV10-2 and TRBJ2-7; D gene ambiguous. V lost 5 bases, J lost 0 bases, and 8 bases lay in between. The CDR3 runs to 13 residues. Looked up from germline, CDR1 is WSHSY and CDR2 is SAAADI. The CDR3 bases are TGCGCCAGCAGTTCCGGATCCTCCTACGAGCAGTACTTC. Protein sequence: CASSSGSSYEQYF.

The chain links TRBV6-5 to TRBJ2-1, with unresolved D. V gave up 0 bases and J gave up 7 bases, with 10 bases separating them. CDR1 and CDR2 (germline): MNHEY, SVGAGI. The CDR3 totals 14 residues. The CDR3 protein is CASSYSNVWNEQFF. The CDR3 nucleotides read TGTGCCAGCAGTTACTCGAATGTCTGGAATGAGCAGTTCTTC.

This clone was found a few times. The chain is built from TRBV5-4 and TRBJ2-7; 8 bases align to TRBD2. The CDR3 runs 13 residues. Trimming removed 4 bases from V and 3 bases from J; junction bases left unmatched: 3. CDR1 and CDR2 (germline): SGHNT, YYREEE (reference sequence). The CDR3 here is CASSMGTSYEQYF. CDR3 in DNA: TGTGCCAGCAGCATGGGGACTAGCTACGAGCAGTACTTC.

The CDR3 sequence is CSVTGGSYNEQFF. In DNA form, the CDR3 reads TGCAGCGTAACAGGGGGTTCTTACAATGAGCAGTTCTTC. The rearrangement joins TRBV29-1 to TRBJ2-1; 8 bases agree with TRBD1. The CDR3 runs to 13 residues. Trimming cost V 6 bases and J 4 bases; bases outside gene matches: 5. Per the germline V gene, CDR1 is SQVTM and CDR2 is ANQGSEA.

Details on this clone: At one boundary the junction diverges from the germline segment, which might be a read error. V gene TRBV25-1 combines with J gene TRBJ2-5; D may correspond to TRBD1 or TRBD2 (5 bases each). This CDR3 spans 8 amino acids. Germline lookup yields CDR1 MGHDK and CDR2 SYGVNS. Here the CDR3 DNA reads TGTGCCAGCGGGGACCGGGACTTC. It specifies CASGDRDF.

The chain carries TRBV12-2 and TRBJ2-3; the table assigns TRBD1, which was not confirmed against the DNA. TRBV12-2 corresponds to a pseudogene. The CDR3 is made up of 16 amino acids. The CDR3 DNA reads as TGTGCAAGTCGTCTACGCCGGGACAGGGCTGGGGATACGCAGTATTTT. It is translated as CASRLRRDRAGDTQYF.

This chain links TRBV5-1 with TRBJ2-3; 13 bases map to TRBD2. This CDR3 is 17 amino acids long. V lost 0 bases to trimming and J lost 11 bases; unmatched junction nucleotides: 12. The germline V gene encodes CDR1 SGHRS and CDR2 YFSETQ. CDR3 nucleotides: TGCGCCAGCAGCTTGGGACTAGCGGGAGGCATAAACGAGGGGCAGTATTTT. It codes for CASSLGLAGGINEGQYF.

CDR3 in amino acids: CASSSLTREGTDTQYF. The CDR3 region has the DNA TGTGCCAGCAGCTCATTGACAAGGGAGGGAACAGATACGCAGTATTTT. The rearrangement uses TRBV7-9 and TRBJ2-3; 7 bases are a match to TRBD2. The CDR3 extends over 16 amino acids. Unmatched junction bases numbered 10, after V lost 4 bases and J lost 3 bases. Germline V gene data show CDR1 as SEHNR and CDR2 as FQNEAQ (reference sequence).

J is TRBJ1-4 and V is TRBV2; D is ambiguous. There are 14 residues in the CDR3. The V gene's germline CDR1 is SNHLY and CDR2 FYNNEI. The V gene lost 6 bases and the J gene lost 3 bases, with 11 bases spanning the gap. CDR3 residues: CASSSVVANEKLFF. The CDR3 DNA sequence: TGTGCCAGCAGCTCCGTCGTCGCTAATGAAAAACTGTTTTTT.

The genes are TRBV10-1 and TRBJ1-1; D call uncertain. CDR1 WNHNN and CDR2 SYGVQD come from the germline V gene (reference sequence). Trimming took 4 bases from V and 2 from J, leaving 5 bases between them. CDR3 length: 12 amino acids. CDR3 nucleotides: TGCGCCAGCAGTGTTGAAAACACTGAAGCTTTCTTT. Translated, it gives CASSVENTEAFF.